This note documents a single T cell receptor beta chain sequence. These data are taken from a study of identical twins. Germline V gives CDR1 SGDLS, CDR2 YYNGEE. This CDR3 has 13 amino acids. TCRdb re-called the 5' RACE reads through MiXCR, storing one row per CDR3 protein. Here the sample spans some 1,600,000 distinct CDR3 sequences, under 35% being singletons. This TCR derives from a newborn girl in good health. The sequencing sample was made of cord blood. This sequence joins TRBV9 and TRBJ2-1; 7 positions match TRBD2. The J call may be mistaken, given a closer DNA end match to TRBJ2-7. The CDR3 loop is CASSVGWEGEQYF. The CDR3, as DNA: TGTGCCAGCAGCGTAGGATGGGAGGGTGAGCAGTACTTC.